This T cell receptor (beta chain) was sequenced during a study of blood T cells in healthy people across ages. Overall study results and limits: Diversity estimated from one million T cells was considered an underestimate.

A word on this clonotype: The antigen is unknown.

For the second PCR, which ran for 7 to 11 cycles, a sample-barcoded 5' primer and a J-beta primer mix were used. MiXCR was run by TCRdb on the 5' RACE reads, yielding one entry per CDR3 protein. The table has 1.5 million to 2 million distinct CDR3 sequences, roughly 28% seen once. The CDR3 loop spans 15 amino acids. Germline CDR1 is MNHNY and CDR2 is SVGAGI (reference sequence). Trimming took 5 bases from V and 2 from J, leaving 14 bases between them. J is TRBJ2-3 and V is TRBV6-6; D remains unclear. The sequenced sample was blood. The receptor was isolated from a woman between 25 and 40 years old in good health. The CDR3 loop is CASSDALVNTDTQYF. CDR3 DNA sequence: TGTGCCAGCAGTGACGCTCTAGTGAACACAGATACGCAGTATTTT.